This TCR beta chain was observed in a study of CD8 T cells in ankylosing spondylitis. The authors made TCR beta libraries by quantitative 5'-RACE with molecular barcodes. TCRdb reprocessed the 5' RACE reads via MiXCR and lists one record per CDR3 protein. The sample holds 200,000 or so distinct CDR3 sequences, 13% seen once. This clonotype was observed many times. The antigen is undetermined. Study-wide findings and caveats: Certain motif variants had earlier been reported in reactive arthritis synovial fluid and blood. Matched ankylosing spondylitis synovial fluid reportedly contained a significantly enriched population of disease-linked clones. With a CD8+ phenotype, disease-linked clones were relatively rare in peripheral blood.

Material for sequencing was blood, either unsorted or a sorted T cell fraction (not recorded which). This sequence originates from a female donor with ankylosing spondylitis or in good health (not recorded which).

The CDR3 coding sequence is TGTGCCACCAGCAGAGATCTCGACAGGGTGATTTCTGGCTACACCTTC. As protein: CATSRDLDRVISGYTF. This chain links TRBV15 with TRBJ1-2; 7 positions match TRBD1. The V gene's germline CDR1 is LNHNV and CDR2 YYDKDF (reference sequence). The CDR3 runs to 16 residues. The trim removed 0 bases at V and 7 bases at J, leaving 11 bases unmatched.